A selection of T cell receptor beta chains follows, all from one sample in a study of human T cells and chemical hapten exposure. TCRdb itself ran the RACE reads through MiXCR, one entry per CDR3 protein. The table lists around 380,000 distinct CDR3 sequences, about 5% of them singletons. Sequences were derived from whole blood, sampled in connection with sensitization to the hapten diphenylcyclopropenone (DPC). These receptors were collected from a woman under 30 with alopecia areata. Some clones in this sample may be carry-over from other donors' samples. Both conserved end residues are part of each CDR3.

J gene,V gene,CDR3 protein
TRBJ2-7,TRBV2,CAGSISGLSYEQYF
TRBJ1-5,TRBV6-2/TRBV6-3,CASSSGGPGDQPQHF
TRBJ2-3,TRBV20-1,CSARDPTGEGTDTQYF
TRBJ1-4,TRBV6-6,CASSSQGLVEKLFF
TRBJ1-2,TRBV4-3,CASSQGGEQDEYGYTF
TRBJ2-2,TRBV24-1,CATSDFRDSPGGELFF
TRBJ1-4,TRBV28,CASSFEGTANEKLFF
TRBJ1-2,TRBV7-2,CASSLGAGANYGYTF
TRBJ2-3,TRBV24-1,CATSGPGPLFGTDTQYF
TRBJ2-6,TRBV6-5,CASSYSRQAVGGANVLTF
TRBJ1-6,TRBV12-3/TRBV12-4,CASSSGAGAGNSPLHF
TRBJ2-5,TRBV10-3,CAISDRLAGVTQETQYF
TRBJ2-3,TRBV5-1,CASSLTEPDTDTQYF
TRBJ2-6,TRBV15,CATSRQVWDRGWSGANVLTF
TRBJ2-2,TRBV10-3,CAITPTEYGGELFF
TRBJ1-3,TRBV5-6,CASSYATDSGNTIYF
TRBJ2-5,TRBV12-3/TRBV12-4,CASSIGTSGGIQETQYF
TRBJ1-6,TRBV11-2,CASSSTRDRGPINSPLHF
TRBJ2-3,TRBV20-1,CSASRTLSSTDTQYF
TRBJ1-2,TRBV6-5,CASSPIGTGEYGYTF
TRBJ1-6,TRBV11-1,CASSSREDIADSPLHF
TRBJ2-1,TRBV5-1,CASSLEATGPNEQFF
TRBJ2-3,TRBV29-1,CSVNPTSGGGDTQYF
TRBJ1-2,TRBV7-8,CASSKDRGSLDGYTF
TRBJ2-1,TRBV20-1,CSARDPRGDYNEQFF
TRBJ2-1,TRBV7-2,CASSLNGGPGNEQFF
TRBJ1-1,TRBV5-1,CASSSGTQNTEAFF
TRBJ1-5,TRBV7-3,CASSLGQANQPQHF
TRBJ2-1,TRBV18,CASSPIPSLAGGPRGEQFF
TRBJ2-1,TRBV4-3,CASSQVMTTYNEQFF
TRBJ1-5,TRBV20-1,CSVPQGRGRNQPQHF
TRBJ2-7,TRBV5-4,CASRDGRAYEQYF
TRBJ1-6,TRBV7-2,CASRRDEGSPLHF
TRBJ2-5,TRBV7-2,CASSAMVVQETQYF
TRBJ2-7,TRBV4-3,CASSQYRDPSYEQYF
TRBJ2-1,TRBV20-1,CSVPKGGLYNEQFF
TRBJ1-2,TRBV7-2,CASSKPGLLPDGYTF
TRBJ1-4,TRBV7-7,CASSLGVGPNEKLFF
TRBJ2-7,TRBV12-3/TRBV12-4,CASSPGDREQYF
TRBJ2-3,TRBV10-3,CAIISTSGGAADTQYF
TRBJ1-3,TRBV4-1,CASSQVEGGRNTIYF
TRBJ1-2,TRBV10-3,CAISLTGANYGYTF
TRBJ1-6,TRBV7-3,CASSLGTLNSPLHF
TRBJ2-1,TRBV10-3,CASQENNEQFF
TRBJ1-3,TRBV5-4,CASSLGFADNSGNTIYF